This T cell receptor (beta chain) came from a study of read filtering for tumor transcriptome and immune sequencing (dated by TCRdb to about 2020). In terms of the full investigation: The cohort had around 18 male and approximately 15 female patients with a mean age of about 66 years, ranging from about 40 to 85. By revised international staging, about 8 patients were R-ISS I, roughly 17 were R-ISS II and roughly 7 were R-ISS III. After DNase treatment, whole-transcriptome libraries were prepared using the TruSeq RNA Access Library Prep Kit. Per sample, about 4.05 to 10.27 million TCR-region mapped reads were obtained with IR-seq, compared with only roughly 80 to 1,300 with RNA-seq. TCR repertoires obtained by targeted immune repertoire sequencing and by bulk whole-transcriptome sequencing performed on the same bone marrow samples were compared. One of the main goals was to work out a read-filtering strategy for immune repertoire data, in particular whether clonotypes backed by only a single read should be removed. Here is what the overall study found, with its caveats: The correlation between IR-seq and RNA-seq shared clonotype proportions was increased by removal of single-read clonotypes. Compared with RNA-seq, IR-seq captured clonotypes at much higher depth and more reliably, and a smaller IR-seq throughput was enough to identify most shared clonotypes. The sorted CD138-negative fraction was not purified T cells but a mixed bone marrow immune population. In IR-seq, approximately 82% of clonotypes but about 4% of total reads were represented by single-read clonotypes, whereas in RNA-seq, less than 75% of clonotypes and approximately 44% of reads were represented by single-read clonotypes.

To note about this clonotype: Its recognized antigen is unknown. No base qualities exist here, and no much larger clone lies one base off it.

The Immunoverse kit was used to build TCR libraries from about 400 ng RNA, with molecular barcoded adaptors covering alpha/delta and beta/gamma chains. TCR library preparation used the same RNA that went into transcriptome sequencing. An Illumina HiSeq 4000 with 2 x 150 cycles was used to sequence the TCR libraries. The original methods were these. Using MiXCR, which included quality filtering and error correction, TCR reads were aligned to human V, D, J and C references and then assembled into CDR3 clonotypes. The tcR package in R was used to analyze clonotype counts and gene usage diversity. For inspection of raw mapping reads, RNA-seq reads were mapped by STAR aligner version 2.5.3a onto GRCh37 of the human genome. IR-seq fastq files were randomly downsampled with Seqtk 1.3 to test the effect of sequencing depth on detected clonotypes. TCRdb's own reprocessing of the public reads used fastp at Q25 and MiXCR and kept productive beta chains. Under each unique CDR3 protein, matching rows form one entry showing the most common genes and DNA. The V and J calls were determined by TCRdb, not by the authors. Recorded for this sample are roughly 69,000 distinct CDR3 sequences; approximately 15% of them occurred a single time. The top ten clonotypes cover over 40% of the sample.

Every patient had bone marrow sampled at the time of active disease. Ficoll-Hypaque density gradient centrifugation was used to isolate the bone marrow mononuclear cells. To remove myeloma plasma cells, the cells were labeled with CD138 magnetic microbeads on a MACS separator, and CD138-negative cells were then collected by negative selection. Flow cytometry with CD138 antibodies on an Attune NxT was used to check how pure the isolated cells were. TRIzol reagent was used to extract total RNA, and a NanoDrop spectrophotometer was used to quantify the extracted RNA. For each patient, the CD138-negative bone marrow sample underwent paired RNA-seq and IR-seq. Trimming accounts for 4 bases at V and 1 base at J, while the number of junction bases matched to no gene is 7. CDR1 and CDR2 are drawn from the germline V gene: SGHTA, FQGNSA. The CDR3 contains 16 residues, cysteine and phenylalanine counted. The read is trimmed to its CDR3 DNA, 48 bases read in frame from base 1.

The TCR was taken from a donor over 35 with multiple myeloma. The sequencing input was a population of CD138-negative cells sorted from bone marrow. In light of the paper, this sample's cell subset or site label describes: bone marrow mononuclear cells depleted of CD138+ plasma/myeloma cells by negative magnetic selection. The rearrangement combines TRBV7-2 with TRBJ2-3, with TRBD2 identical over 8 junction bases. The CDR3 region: CASSSSAGRGTDTQYF. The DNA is TGTGCCAGCAGCTCGTCGGCCGGGAGGGGCACAGATACGCAGTATTTT.